The present entry profiles one T cell receptor (beta chain) with its context. Authors' data handling: The authors estimated nucleated cell counts from reference gene primer amplification. Here immunoSEQ multiplex PCR was the method, and the copy in TCRdb shows in-frame clones only, minus some. V and J calls and clone size come straight from that table; D and trimming were deduced from the DNA. The table records about 190,000 clones, 79% of them present only once. The sample is drawn from a study of blood T cell repertoires in COVID-19. The source is a man in his fifties or sixties with active or convalescent COVID-19. Sequencing was carried out using peripheral blood.

CDR3 DNA sequence: TGTGCCAGTAGTCCCAGAGGGAGTGAAGCTTTCTTT. This encodes CASSPRGSEAFF. This chain uses TRBV19 with TRBJ1-1; D call uncertain. The V end was cut by 5 bases, the J end by 7 bases, with 11 bases between. CDR3 length: 12 amino acids. CDR1 is LNHDA, CDR2 SQIVND, per germline (reference sequence).